This T cell receptor beta chain was captured in a study of cytomegalovirus exposure and HLA in healthy donors (dated by TCRdb to the late 2010s). Regarding the study in general: According to an earlier analysis of around 600 of the donors, about 170 million T cells yielded over 100 million unique TCR beta sequences and around 300 Gb of sequence data. Donor age, sex, ethnicity and CMV serostatus were collected together with the repertoire data. Typing coverage varied by locus: roughly 629-640 donors for A, B, C, DRB1 and DQB1; roughly 520 for DQA1; 606 for DPA1; 450 to 480 for DPB1. The study aimed to test whether signatures of past pathogen exposure could be identified by cataloging public T cell receptors. The later analysis used no new phenotypic data to find candidate immune exposures, relying instead on TCR beta sequences and their occurrence across donors. In an earlier analysis of 587 of the donors, high-throughput TCR beta sequencing was used to judge whether each TCR beta V gene segment behaved as functional or pseudogenic. To predict cytomegalovirus infection status, the study brought together high-throughput TCR immunosequencing, statistical association of individual TCRs with disease status, and machine learning. A later analysis re-analyzed previously published TCR beta repertoires from approximately 700 donors and added high-resolution HLA genotyping to study TCR occurrence patterns. Along with the approximately 650-subject first cohort, a separate validation cohort of over a hundred different subjects was used. Across 398 genotyped donors of the cohort, an average of approximately 240,000 unique TCR beta nucleotide sequences per donor were sequenced, and approximately 19% of those sequences were non-productive. Roughly 5 DR-DQ haplotypes were handled as single units for association and clustering, since linkage in the cohort was strong. An early release covering about 600 HLA-typed donors comprised roughly 300 gigabases of sequencing data and some 79 million unique TCR sequences. Every discovery cohort repertoire had been produced on one sequencing platform. HLA typing included class I and class II loci at four-digit resolution. Genome-wide SNP genotypes for about 65% of the 666 donors were used in a later genetic analysis, which treated that subset as a discovery cohort. The T cell repertoires of several hundred subjects were profiled by immunosequencing and related to cytomegalovirus serostatus. Of the approximately 370 genotyped donors, 65% to 90% were placed in the genetic ancestry cluster associated with self-reported Caucasian donors.

Study-level results and caveats: A further reported finding was that TCR beta sequences accurately predicted the HLA-A and HLA-B alleles for most subjects in the first cohort. Roughly uniform sequencing depth across donors was assumed in presence/absence analyses, although this assumption may not hold. Over 15 rarely observed V segments, including chromosome 9 orphons, were excluded from the earlier analysis of about 610 of the donors because counts were too low. For the cohort, immune exposure information was limited to CMV serostatus. A later analysis found that most CMV-associated TCR beta chains appeared HLA-restricted, with HLA associations seemingly driven largely by CMV exposure. A later analysis reported that several top co-occurrence clusters appeared linked to parvovirus B19, influenza, CMV and Epstein-Barr virus. When HLA alleles, especially DR and DQ, strongly co-occurred, TCR associations were difficult to assign to individual alleles. In a later genetic analysis, a missense DCLRE1C variant was associated with V-gene and J-gene trimming of TCR beta chains, and the association was replicated in an independent cohort. A later analysis found that TCR association rates varied across HLA loci, with DRB1 alleles showing the most associated TCRs and HLA-C alleles the fewest. An earlier analysis of approximately 600 of the donors showed that most TCR beta V segments appeared in productive rearrangements either about 87% or about 30% of the time, which broadly matched IMGT annotations. Linkage disequilibrium might explain the correlated functional status among segregating V segments, but an unknown experimental factor could not be ruled out. The classifier was reported to diagnose cytomegalovirus status with high specificity and sensitivity in both the original and validation cohorts. The 87-base-pair reads could not distinguish some IMGT-functional V segments, including TRBV6-2 and TRBV6-3, so those segments were excluded. The study gave a list of about 170 TCR beta chains associated with cytomegalovirus. A group of highly shared sequence variants was considered likely to be a technical artifact of the sequencing pipeline. In vitro tests confirmed that a few of the cytomegalovirus-associated TCR beta chains recognize cytomegalovirus antigens. The authors suggested that the approach could potentially be generalized to other disease states and immunological phenotypes. Most TCR sequences were seen in very few donors, while some public TCRs were found in many individuals. In a later analysis, 16,951 TCR beta sequences were associated with specific HLA alleles at a false discovery rate of 0.05. According to a later genetic analysis, donors in an Asian-associated ancestry cluster had fewer N-insertions in productive TCRs than the approximately 610-donor mean. In this cohort, only TCR beta chains were sequenced, and detectable features were limited by the absence of alpha or paired-chain data. Because HLA typing was missing for some donors at each locus, association tests included only the typed subset. A later analysis found that HLA-associated TCR beta chains were more clonally expanded and had lower generation probabilities than equally common non-associated chains.

The cohort comprised fewer than 750 healthy bone marrow donors. At the time of sampling, all cohort members were nominally healthy, though unrecorded immune exposures were likely present. The donor was CMV seropositive and was included in the group of 290 or so seropositive cohort members. Every donor gave a peripheral blood sample, and the peripheral blood mononuclear cells from that sample were used for TCR beta sequencing. Genomic DNA was extracted from the blood cell samples with the Qiagen DNeasy Blood Extraction Kit. Libraries were prepared through the immunoSEQ multiplex PCR assay. For the multiplex PCR, a mixture combining 60 forward primers for TCR Vbeta segments and 13 reverse primers for TCR Jbeta segments was used. A multiplex PCR assay on genomic DNA amplified the CDR3 region of rearranged TCR beta genes. The Illumina HiSeq System was used to sequence the amplified TCR beta libraries as 87-base-pair reads. Per the source publication's procedure: In a later analysis, about 80 million unique TCR beta chains were counted across the 666 repertoires, and around 10 million of these chains were shared by at least two donors. A nearest-neighbor algorithm error-corrected the raw reads and collapsed the reads into unique sequences, merging closely related sequences to remove PCR and sequencing errors. Alignment of CDR3 sequences to IMGT reference sequences was used to assign V, D and J gene segments. For a sequence to be retained, a match of at least six nucleotides to both a V gene segment and a J gene segment was required. A rearrangement was called productive if the CDR3 had no stop codons and remained in frame with V and J, and every other rearrangement was called non-productive. CDR3 was defined by IMGT convention, running from the second conserved V-encoded cysteine to the conserved J-encoded phenylalanine. The earlier analysis of about 500 of the donors excluded sequences that lacked an unambiguous match to a single V gene segment. An earlier analysis of a few hundred of the donors called V segments functional above 56.7% productive rearrangements and segregating when the between-donor standard deviation exceeded 5%. A statistical classification framework was built to diagnose cytomegalovirus status from the catalog of TCR beta chain sequences. A later analysis assigned V and J genes by comparing TCR nucleotide sequences with IMGT/GENE-DB human TR gene sequences. In a later analysis, CDR3 sequences and most-parsimonious VDJ recombination scenarios were assigned using the TCRdist pipeline. In a later analysis, every TCR beta chain was defined by the combination of its CDR3 amino acid sequence and its V-gene family, and reads without a unique V-gene family were dropped. In a later analysis, several hundred highly shared, low-generation-probability nucleotide sequences were removed to address suspected cross-contamination and a sequencing artifact. For each public chain, a later analysis derived a clonal expansion index from normalized ranks of inferred template counts within each repertoire. Generation probabilities in a later analysis came from a VDJ recombination model fitted to out-of-frame rearrangements, and those results were checked against IGoR. Hypergeometric tests were used in a later analysis to score TCR-TCR, TCR-HLA and TCR-CMV co-occurrence, with a repertoire-size bias correction applied to the TCR pairs. A later analysis estimated false discovery rates by permuting HLA or CMV assignments 20 times. In a later analysis, co-occurring TCRs were grouped using DBSCAN, with TCRdist sequence similarity added in when clustering inside HLA-allele-positive subsets. Repertoires with fewer than 30,000 or more than 120,000 public chains were left out of co-occurrence clustering, as were a handful of repertoires with anomalous nucleotide sharing. TCRdb limited this immuneACCESS table to in-frame rearrangements with V and J called. A share of clones is missing; checked studies link under half to unresolved V genes, and the rest is unexplained. V, J and clone size derive from that table, while D and trimming were established from the DNA sequence. In all, the sample holds about 140,000 clones, and 70% to 85% of those were seen once. The ten top clones hold around 1.5% of the sample.

This clone turned up a few times. This clone's antigen is unknown. Within one base of it there is no much larger clone, and no base qualities were kept. The germline V gene (reference sequence) specifies LNHDA as CDR1 and SQIVND as CDR2. The CDR3 has 14 amino acids, counting the end cysteine and phenylalanine. Only the CDR3 DNA is retained, 42 bases long and in frame from the first base. Trimming costs V 5 bases and J 7 bases, and their ends lie 17 bases apart. Sequencing used PBMCs. The receptor chain draws on TRBV19 and TRBJ1-2; TRBD1 is perhaps the D gene, given 6 matching bases. This clonotype was obtained from a young man in good health and CMV-seropositive. The DNA is as follows: TGTGCCAGTAGTGACCTAACAGGGTGGGTTGGCTACACCTTC. The encoded protein is CASSDLTGWVGYTF.